By share of the sample, the clone carrying this T cell receptor (beta chain) is medium-sized. Antigen: not known. The assay that was used to sequence DNA from cultured CD4+ T cells was the Oncomine TCR Beta short-read assay. Each CDR3 protein is one row after TCRdb ran MiXCR on the PCR reads. In the table there are 11,000 or so distinct CDR3 sequences, roughly 23% of which are singletons. V gave up 6 bases and J gave up 9 bases, with 12 bases separating them. Germline V gene data show CDR1 as MDHEN and CDR2 as SYDVKM. CDR3 size: 12 residues. The data belong to a study of vaccination and CD4 T cells after COVID-19. Across the study: Some control cultures received a CEFX pool, which served as the positive control. Others received an HIV-1 Nef pool or no peptide.

Treatment: roughly 10-day PBMC culture with coronavirus spike peptide pools or control peptides (ViraFEST assay). This TCR came from a human donor who had recovered from COVID-19. V gene TRBV28 combines with J gene TRBJ2-1; TRBD1 might be the D (5 bases). The sequencing used CD4+ T cells from blood, cultured in vitro, collected after SARS-CoV-2 vaccination. CDR3: CASSLQGTEQFF. CDR3 in DNA: TGTGCCAGCAGCCTCCAGGGAACTGAGCAGTTCTTC.